Sequencing of this TCR beta chain was carried out in a study of CD8+ T cells in alopecia areata. cDNA prepared by RNA extraction and subsequent reverse transcription served as the template for sequencing. Assay: immunoSEQ multiplex PCR; the TCRdb copy retains only in-frame clones and omits some. The sample lists under 200,000 clones, 50% to 65% seen once, with 14% in the top ten. Germline loops: CDR1 GTSNPN, CDR2 SVGIG (reference sequence). Trimming took 5 bases from V and 0 from J, leaving 13 bases between them. The CDR3 sequence is 15 residues long. Treatment of the sample: oral pan-JAK inhibitor, 5-10 mg twice daily.

The receptor's source is a human donor with alopecia areata. The chain joins TRBV30 to TRBJ1-4; maybe TRBD1 (5 bases). The specimen comprised CD4+ T cells sorted from blood, sampled at week 24, from a patient treated with tofacitinib. The CDR3 DNA sequence: TGTGCCTGGGGCAGGGCCCAGCCAACTAATGAAAAACTGTTTTTT. As protein: CAWGRAQPTNEKLFF.